This is a list of T cell receptor beta chains from one sample in a study of blood T cell repertoires in COVID-19. The table came from immunoSEQ multiplex PCR; TCRdb's copy has only in-frame clones and leaves some out. The sample has 300,000 to 400,000 clones, around 83% seen once. Sequencing was performed on peripheral blood. The receptors derive from a young man with active or convalescent COVID-19. Each CDR3 is given with its conserved first and last residue. The order of the fields is V gene, J gene, CDR3 protein.

TRBV3-1/TRBV3-2,TRBJ1-4,CASRSGTGGLEKLFF
TRBV19,TRBJ1-1,CASSIGAAGGTEAFF
TRBV15,TRBJ1-4,CATSRAVNEKLFF
TRBV18,TRBJ2-7,CASSPDPPGQSSYEQYF
TRBV11-3,TRBJ2-7,CASSSRLRGPNYEQYF
TRBV19,TRBJ1-5,CASSISSTGGGQPQHF
TRBV6-5,TRBJ2-2,CASQKSGETGELFF
TRBV27,TRBJ1-6,CASSLGGGNSPLHF
TRBV7-2,TRBJ2-5,CASSSPGGAARETQYF
TRBV10-3,TRBJ2-2,CAIGSSGGARTGELFF
TRBV27,TRBJ2-1,CASTPSRTGSEQFF
TRBV9,TRBJ2-7,CASSVADRTSDEQYF
TRBV6-4,TRBJ2-3,CASSDGTGSTDTQYF
TRBV4-3,TRBJ2-7,CASSLSRGAAGRHEQYF
TRBV19,TRBJ2-1,CASSILAGGPYNEQFF
TRBV19,TRBJ2-3,CASSSGATDTQYF
TRBV20-1,TRBJ2-7,CSAPSREQYF
TRBV6-2/TRBV6-3,TRBJ1-1,CASSYGRVKAFF
TRBV11-3,TRBJ1-4,CASSSTKVNEKLFF
TRBV5-4,TRBJ2-5,CASSPGLAERETQYF
TRBV6-2/TRBV6-3,TRBJ2-2,CASSYSGTTGELFF
TRBV5-4,TRBJ2-7,CASSSPTGGEQYF
TRBV5-1,TRBJ2-3,CASSPLDSRPTDTQYF
TRBV29-1,TRBJ1-2,CSVAAGIGGYTF
TRBV6-5,TRBJ1-3,CASSTGPTGNTIYF
TRBV7-2,TRBJ2-7,CASSGLAGAYEQYF
TRBV6-2/TRBV6-3,TRBJ1-2,CASSSDRGLKGYTF
TRBV7-3,TRBJ1-2,CASSSGRLGANSYTF
TRBV5-1,TRBJ1-1,CASSLVQGHGAFF
TRBV7-8,TRBJ2-7,CASSRGQDYEQYF
TRBV19,TRBJ1-2,CASRRGGVINYGYTF
TRBV18,TRBJ1-6,CASSPSRTGANSPLHF
TRBV11-3,TRBJ2-7,CASSLGADEQYF
TRBV10-1,TRBJ1-1,CASDEDRERKMNTEAFF
TRBV20-1,TRBJ1-2,CSASEDGYTF
TRBV2,TRBJ2-2,CASKGDRSPGELFF
TRBV4-3,TRBJ1-1,CASSQEAGMNTEAFF
TRBV12-1,TRBJ1-5,CASSLDRGYQGQPQHF
TRBV10-3,TRBJ1-4,CAISEIGGTNEKLFF
TRBV4-3,TRBJ1-1,CASSQGVRGNTEAFF
TRBV27,TRBJ1-6,CASSSQQGLWSSYNSPLHF
TRBV9,TRBJ2-3,CASSVGATDTDTQYF
TRBV14,TRBJ2-7,CASRPQGRDEQYF
TRBV6-6,TRBJ2-7,CASSTVTYEQYF
TRBV4-2,TRBJ2-3,CASSQGDLSDTQYF
TRBV6-5,TRBJ1-2,CASSYSSRYVYGYTF
TRBV4-3,TRBJ1-1,CASSQDGGGNTEAFF